Below are 16 T cell receptor beta chains sequenced from a single sample in a study of identifying expanded T cells in peripheral blood. TCRdb keeps only in-frame clones here, not all; method: immunoSEQ multiplex PCR. In the table there are around 99,000 clones, about 88% of which are singletons. The sample taken for sequencing was blood. These receptors all come from a person aged 18 to 70 in good health.

The chain links TRBV27 to TRBJ2-7, with a tentative D call TRBD1 (6 bases). The germline CDR1 and CDR2 sequences are MNHEY and SMNVEV (reference sequence). This CDR3 is built from 14 residues. The ends were cut back, 5 bases at V and 7 bases at J, with 18 bases in the middle. The CDR3 region is CASSRGGPIGEQYF. In nucleotides, the CDR3 is TGTGCCAGCAGTCGAGGGGGTCCCATTGGAGAGCAGTACTTC.

The rearrangement joins TRBV7-8 to TRBJ1-6; D gene ambiguous. CDR1 is SGHVS, CDR2 FQNEAQ, per germline. The CDR3 covers 15 residues. V dropped 4 bases and J dropped 6 bases, with 13 bases sitting between them. CDR3 residues: CASSSPREGNSPLHF. DNA for the CDR3: TGTGCCAGCAGCTCGCCGAGGGAAGGTAATTCACCCCTCCACTTT.

A single count supports this clone. The rearrangement links TRBV29-1 to TRBJ1-5; 8 positions agree with TRBD1. Germline V lookup: CDR1 SQVTM, CDR2 ANQGSEA. This CDR3 has 12 residues. J lost 4 bases, V lost 6 bases, and 2 bases had no gene match. CDR3 amino acids: CSVRQGNQPQHF. CDR3 sequence (DNA): TGCAGCGTAAGACAGGGGAATCAGCCCCAGCATTTT.

This chain uses TRBV5-6 with TRBJ2-7; tentatively, D is TRBD1 or TRBD2 (5 bases each). The CDR3 is 15 residues long. CDR1 is SGHDT and CDR2 is YYEEEE in the germline V gene. V shed 4 bases and J shed 0 bases, with 14 bases lying between them. CDR3: CASSRDGTSSYEQYF. The CDR3 DNA follows: TGTGCCAGCAGCCGTGACGGGACCTCCTCCTACGAGCAGTACTTC.

The chain combines TRBV6-5 with TRBJ1-6; 7 nucleotides agree with TRBD1. The V and J ends lost 6 bases and 7 bases, in that order; junction bases with no gene match: 6. The CDR3 runs to 14 residues. Per the germline V gene, CDR1 is MNHEY and CDR2 is SVGAGI. DNA of the CDR3: TGTGCCAGCAGGACGGGACAGATGAATTCACCCCTCCACTTT. Translation: CASRTGQMNSPLHF.

This sequence joins TRBV7-8 and TRBJ1-2; 11 bases are a match to TRBD1. Germline CDR1 SGHVS, CDR2 FQNEAQ. V was clipped by 7 bases and J by 8 bases; unmatched bases: 6. This CDR3 region has 13 residues. CDR3 in DNA: TGTGCCAGCAAACCGGGACAGGGGGGCGGCTACACCTTC. Translation: CASKPGQGGGYTF.

The chain couples TRBV25-1 to TRBJ1-1; D not resolved. CDR1 is MGHDK, CDR2 SYGVNS, per germline. The V end was cut by 1 base, the J end by 0 bases, with 12 bases between. The CDR3 loop spans 16 amino acids. CDR3 bases: TGTGCCAGCAGTGAATCAGGCAGGAGCATGAACACTGAAGCTTTCTTT. This sequence encodes CASSESGRSMNTEAFF.

The chain has TRBV6-6 and TRBJ1-1; no clear D gene. The length of the CDR3 is 11 residues. The germline V gene has CDR1 MNHNY and CDR2 SVGAGI (reference sequence). The ends were cut back, 9 bases at V and 2 bases at J, with 7 bases in the middle. CDR3 coding DNA: TGTGCCAGTTCCGGAAACACTGAAGCTTTCTTT. Encoded protein: CASSGNTEAFF.

The rearrangement links TRBV28 to TRBJ1-1; D is undetermined. From germline, CDR1 is MDHEN and CDR2 SYDVKM. V was pared by 3 bases and J by 0 bases, with 8 bases between. The CDR3 extends over 14 amino acids. CDR3 region: CASSFAALNTEAFF. CDR3 DNA sequence: TGTGCCAGCAGTTTCGCAGCCTTGAACACTGAAGCTTTCTTT.

The chain uses TRBV11-3 and TRBJ1-1; 7 positions match TRBD1. The CDR3 length is 16 residues. V gave up 1 base and J gave up 4 bases; unmatched junction bases: 9. Germline V CDR1 and CDR2: SGHNT, YENEEA. The DNA for the CDR3 is TGTGCCAGCAGCTTAGGAACAGGGGCTTCGGCCACTGAAGCTTTCTTT. Translating it yields CASSLGTGASATEAFF.

This rearrangement joins TRBV10-2 to TRBJ2-2; 8 positions match TRBD2. There are 15 residues in the CDR3. V lost 5 bases to trimming and J lost 8 bases; unmatched junction nucleotides: 10. Germline V gene data show CDR1 as WSHSY and CDR2 as SAAADI. This chain's CDR3 is CASSNSGTVGGELFF. The CDR3 bases are TGCGCCAGCAGTAATAGCGGGACCGTGGGGGGGGAGCTGTTTTTT.

This chain joins TRBV19 and TRBJ2-7, with D unclear. The V gene's germline CDR1 is LNHDA and CDR2 SQIVND (reference sequence). Trimming shortened V by 8 bases and J by 3 bases, and 14 bases separated the two germline ends. There are 13 residues in the CDR3. In nucleotides, the CDR3 is TGTGCCAGTGGAACTCTGAATCTCTACGAGCAGTACTTC. Translation gives CASGTLNLYEQYF. Drawing the rest from reference TRBV19 and TRBJ2-7, the complete variable domain is DGGITQSPKYLFRKEGQNVTLSCEQNLNHDAMYWYRQDPGQGLRLIYYSQIVNDFQKGDIAEGYSVSREKKESFPLTVTSAQKNPTAFYLCASGTLNLYEQYFGPGTRLTVT.

In the case of this clone: Other DNA sequences within the sample encode an identical CDR3. J is TRBJ2-7 and V is TRBV19; 10 nucleotides match TRBD1. V shed 5 bases and J 2 bases; nucleotides not matched to a gene: 9. Germline V gene data show CDR1 as LNHDA and CDR2 as SQIVND (reference sequence). The CDR3 runs to 16 residues. The CDR3 bases are TGTGCCAGTAGTGCCTCCGGGACAGGGGAAACCTACGAGCAGTACTTC. Protein sequence: CASSASGTGETYEQYF.

This chain joins TRBV2 and TRBJ1-5; the D gene is possibly TRBD1 (5 bases). CDR1 is SNHLY and CDR2 is FYNNEI in the germline V gene. This CDR3 is built from 15 residues. Trimming left V 6 bases short and J 0 bases short, with 12 bases between. DNA for the CDR3: TGTGCCAGCAGGAAGACAGATTTTAGCAATCAGCCCCAGCATTTT. This gives the protein CASRKTDFSNQPQHF.

This clone appeared a few times. This sequence joins TRBV21-1 and TRBJ2-7; TRBD2 is the table's D call and was not checked against the DNA. TRBV21-1 is classified as a pseudogene. This CDR3 has 11 residues. The CDR3 DNA reads TGTGCCAGCAGGACGCCCGGGGAGCAGTACTTC. It encodes CASRTPGEQYF.

V and J are TRBV30 and TRBJ1-5; D is unresolved. This CDR3 is built from 15 residues. Germline lookup yields CDR1 GTSNPN and CDR2 SVGIG (reference sequence). The V end lost 0 bases, the J end lost 0 bases, and 9 bases lay between the germline ends. CDR3 in DNA: TGTGCCTGGAGTGTACGTGGCGGTAGCAATCAGCCCCAGCATTTT. As protein: CAWSVRGGSNQPQHF.